This passage covers 15 T cell receptor beta chains from one sample sequenced in a study of regulatory T cells in long-lasting Graves disease. Building the TCR beta libraries relied on iRepertoire HTBI primers, and CDR3 regions underwent Arm-PCR. TCRdb reanalysed the multiplex PCR reads using MiXCR and keeps one entry per CDR3 protein. The sample gives approximately 400,000 distinct CDR3 sequences, approximately 15% of which show up once; approximately 15% is in the top ten. The time point was: newly diagnosed GD, antithyroid drugs for less than 3 months. RNA isolated from PBMCs was used to make the TCR library. These same data were also listed under a study on T cells in Graves' hyperthyroidism and ophthalmopathy.

The material was peripheral blood mononuclear cells (PBMCs), obtained at new diagnosis, from a patient treated with antithyroid drugs. All receptors derive from a woman in her 30s with Graves disease.

This clonotype was observed at least ten times. The chain employs TRBV20-1 and TRBJ2-1; 9 nucleotides align to TRBD2. J gave up 0 bases and V 5 bases, and 11 bases lay outside the gene matches. This CDR3 spans 17 amino acids. The germline V gene encodes CDR1 DFQATT and CDR2 SNEGSKA (reference sequence). CDR3 residues: CSARRLAAMPSYNEQFF. As DNA, the CDR3 is TGCAGTGCTCGACGACTAGCGGCGATGCCCTCCTACAATGAGCAGTTCTTC.

There are many counts of this clonotype. The gene calls are TRBV3-1 and TRBJ1-3; D gene uncertain. The CDR3 has 14 amino acids. Germline V gene sequence: CDR1 LGHDT, CDR2 YNNKEL (reference sequence). V lost 3 bases, J lost 2 bases, and 8 bases lay in between. The CDR3 loop is CASSQGRAGNTIYF. CDR3 sequence (DNA): TGTGCCAGCAGCCAGGGTAGAGCTGGAAACACCATATATTTT.

This chain joins TRBV9 and TRBJ1-5; D gene unclear. CDR1 is SGDLS and CDR2 is YYNGEE in the germline V gene. This CDR3 has 13 amino acids. V was clipped by 0 bases and J by 4 bases, with 5 bases between them. As DNA, the CDR3 is TGTGCCAGCAGCGTAGCGGCGAATCAGCCCCAGCATTTT. Its protein is CASSVAANQPQHF.

Ten or more counts support this clonotype. The CDR3 region has the DNA TGTGCCAGCAGCTTACTCCGGGGAGGCACCTACAATGAGCAGTTCTTC. Translation gives CASSLLRGGTYNEQFF. The chain combines TRBV7-9 with TRBJ2-1; weak D call: TRBD2 (6 bases). The CDR3 consists of 16 residues. From germline, CDR1 is SEHNR and CDR2 FQNEAQ (reference sequence). The V and J ends lost 2 bases and 2 bases respectively, with 13 bases between them.

A remark on this clonotype: A much bigger clone sits one base away, suggesting this may be a read error. The rearrangement uses TRBV6-2 or TRBV6-3 and TRBJ2-5, with D tentatively TRBD2 (5 bases). Germline CDR1 and CDR2: MNHEY and SVGEGT. Trimming took off 0 bases at V and 5 bases at J, with 10 bases between the two ends. This CDR3 is built from 14 residues. The CDR3: CASSYSEVQETQYF. The CDR3 coding sequence is TGTGCCAGCAGTTACTCGGAGGTCCAGGAGACCCAGTACTTC.

There are many counts of this clonotype. The V and J genes are TRBV5-1 and TRBJ2-7; 12 bases map to TRBD2. The germline gives CDR1 SGHRS, CDR2 YFSETQ. The CDR3 loop spans 18 amino acids. V lost 0 bases, J lost 5 bases, and 12 bases stayed unmatched. Here the CDR3 DNA reads TGCGCCAGCAGCTTGGGGGCTAGCGGGAGGGCCGCCCTCCACGAGCAGTACTTC. Its translation: CASSLGASGRAALHEQYF.

V and J are TRBV10-3 and TRBJ2-5, with 9 bases fitting TRBD1. The germline CDR1 and CDR2 sequences are ENHRY and SYGVKD. The V gene end was trimmed by 4 bases and the J gene end by 7 bases; junction bases not matched to a gene: 10. The CDR3 contains 15 residues. In nucleotides, the CDR3 is TGTGCCATCAGTGCGGACGGCGGGACAGGGCGGACCCAGTACTTC. Its translation is CAISADGGTGRTQYF.

Only a few counts were recorded for this clonotype. The chain has TRBV19 and TRBJ2-1, with D possibly being TRBD2 (7 bases). Germline V gives CDR1 LNHDA, CDR2 SQIVND (reference sequence). V shed 2 bases and J shed 7 bases, with 18 bases lying between them. The CDR3 is 16 residues long. This chain's CDR3 is CASSITSGASGNEQFF. The CDR3 nucleotides are TGTGCCAGTAGTATAACCTCGGGGGCTAGCGGTAATGAGCAGTTCTTC.

This rearrangement joins TRBV24-1 to TRBJ2-2; possible D gene TRBD1, 6 bases. Germline CDR1 and CDR2: KGHDR and SFDVKD. Trimming took off 1 base at V and 5 bases at J, with 19 bases between the two ends. The CDR3 totals 18 residues. As DNA, the CDR3 is TGTGCCACCAGTGATTTAGGAGCAGGGGATCGGGGAACCGGGGAGCTGTTTTTT. Translating gives CATSDLGAGDRGTGELFF.

This clonotype was observed many times. The V and J genes are TRBV13 and TRBJ2-3; 12 nucleotides agree with TRBD2. In germline, CDR1 is PRHDT, CDR2 FYEKMQ (reference sequence). The CDR3 contains 16 residues. The trim removed 5 bases at V and 4 bases at J, leaving 7 bases unmatched. The CDR3 loop reads CASSGKTSGSSDTQYF. CDR3 nucleotide sequence: TGTGCCAGCAGCGGCAAGACTAGCGGGAGCTCAGATACGCAGTATTTT.

This clonotype has at least ten counts. This chain connects TRBV24-1 to TRBJ2-3; TRBD2 agrees at 7 bases. The ends lost 3 bases at V and 2 bases at J; junction bases unmatched: 13. This CDR3 spans 18 amino acids. Germline CDR1 reads KGHDR; CDR2 reads SFDVKD. Written as DNA, the CDR3 is TGTGCCACCAGTGATGGACCCGGAGCGGGACCCCACACAGATACGCAGTATTTT. Its protein product is CATSDGPGAGPHTDTQYF.

The chain is built from TRBV10-3 and TRBJ1-2; 7 bases map to TRBD1. The CDR3 is 15 residues long. V lost 3 bases, J lost 2 bases, and 6 bases stayed unmatched. Germline assignment: CDR1 ENHRY and CDR2 SYGVKD. Written as DNA, the CDR3 is TGTGCCATCAGTGAAATAGGGGGCAAGAACTATGGCTACACCTTC. Encoded protein: CAISEIGGKNYGYTF.

This clonotype appeared many times. This chain connects TRBV20-1 to TRBJ1-5; 7 bases are a match to TRBD1. CDR3 size: 15 residues. The V gene's germline CDR1 is DFQATT and CDR2 SNEGSKA (reference sequence). After removal of 0 bases from V and 5 bases from J, the junction contained 7 bases not matched to a gene. Written as DNA, the CDR3 is TGCAGTGCTAGAGACCATCGACAGGGCGATCAGCCCCAGCATTTT. This gives the protein CSARDHRQGDQPQHF.

This clonotype was counted between two and nine times. The chain joins TRBV20-1 to TRBJ1-3; possible D gene TRBD1, 5 bases. Germline loops: CDR1 DFQATT, CDR2 SNEGSKA (reference sequence). V shed 0 bases and J shed 0 bases, with 12 bases lying between them. CDR3 length: 16 residues. The CDR3 spells CSARDRTGLSGNTIYF. The DNA of the CDR3 is TGCAGTGCTAGAGATAGAACAGGCCTCTCTGGAAACACCATATATTTT.

This clonotype was seen ten or more times. V is TRBV3-1 and J is TRBJ2-3; tentative D call: TRBD2 (6 bases). V shed 1 base and J shed 2 bases, with 19 bases lying between them. Germline CDR1 is LGHDT and CDR2 is YNNKEL (reference sequence). CDR3 length: 18 amino acids. CDR3 loop: CASSQGFSGVSYTDTQYF. The CDR3 DNA reads as TGTGCCAGCAGCCAAGGGTTTAGCGGAGTGTCATACACAGATACGCAGTATTTT.